This TCR beta chain emerged from a study of blood T cell repertoires in COVID-19. At the level of the study: In each case, the material was cDNA or gDNA derived from T cells, B-cell-depleted T cells, or PBMCs.

Profiling relied on immunoSEQ multiplex PCR, and the TCRdb table lists in-frame clones only, not all of them. The sample has 140,000 or so clones, roughly 88% seen once. Germline values: CDR1 SNHLY, CDR2 FYNNEI. The V and J ends lost 4 bases and 4 bases, in that order; junction bases with no gene match: 10. This CDR3 is built from 17 residues. This sequence was found in a woman aged 50 to 60 with acute or convalescent COVID-19. The chain carries TRBV2 and TRBJ2-2, with 9 bases fitting TRBD1. Material for sequencing was peripheral blood. The CDR3 loop is CASSVWLDRGVTGELFF. CDR3 bases: TGTGCCAGCAGTGTTTGGCTGGACAGGGGAGTCACCGGGGAGCTGTTTTTT.